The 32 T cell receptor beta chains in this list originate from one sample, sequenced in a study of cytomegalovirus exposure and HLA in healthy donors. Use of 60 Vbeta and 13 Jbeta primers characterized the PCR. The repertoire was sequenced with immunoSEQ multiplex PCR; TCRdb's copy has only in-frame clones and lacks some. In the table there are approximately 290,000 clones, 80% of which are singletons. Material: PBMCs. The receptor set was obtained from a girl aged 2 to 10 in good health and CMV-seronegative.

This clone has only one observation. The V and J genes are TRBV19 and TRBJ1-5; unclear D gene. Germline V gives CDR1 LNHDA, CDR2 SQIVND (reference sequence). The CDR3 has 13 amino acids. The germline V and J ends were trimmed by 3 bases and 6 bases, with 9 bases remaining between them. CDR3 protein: CASSITARQPQHF. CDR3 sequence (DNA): TGTGCCAGTAGTATTACAGCTCGTCAGCCCCAGCATTTT.

The CDR3 DNA reads as TGTGCCAGCAGCGCCGGGACAGGTTTTGGACACAATGAGCAGTTCTTC. Translating gives CASSAGTGFGHNEQFF. The V call is TRBV2, the J call TRBJ2-1, with 8 bases matching TRBD1. Germline assignment: CDR1 SNHLY and CDR2 FYNNEI. With 6 bases clipped from V and 5 bases from J, the junction kept 12 bases outside the gene matches. This CDR3 has 16 amino acids.

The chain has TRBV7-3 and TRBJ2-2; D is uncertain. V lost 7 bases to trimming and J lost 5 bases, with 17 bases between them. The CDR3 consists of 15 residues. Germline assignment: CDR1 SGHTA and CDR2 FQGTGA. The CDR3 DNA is TGTGCCAGCAACTTTAATCTGGCACAGACCGGGGAGCTGTTTTTT. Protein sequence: CASNFNLAQTGELFF.

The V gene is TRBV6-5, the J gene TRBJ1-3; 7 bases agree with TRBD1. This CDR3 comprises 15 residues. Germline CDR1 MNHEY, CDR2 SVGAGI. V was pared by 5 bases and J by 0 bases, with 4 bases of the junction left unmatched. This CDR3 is CASSPYRGSGNTIYF. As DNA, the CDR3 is TGTGCCAGCAGTCCTTACAGGGGCTCTGGAAACACCATATATTTT.

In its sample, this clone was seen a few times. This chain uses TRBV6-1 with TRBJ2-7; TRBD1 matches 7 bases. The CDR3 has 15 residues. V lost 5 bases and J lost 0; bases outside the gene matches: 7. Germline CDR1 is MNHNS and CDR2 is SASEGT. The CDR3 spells CASSLTGADSYEQYF. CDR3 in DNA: TGTGCCAGCAGTTTAACAGGGGCAGACTCCTACGAGCAGTACTTC.

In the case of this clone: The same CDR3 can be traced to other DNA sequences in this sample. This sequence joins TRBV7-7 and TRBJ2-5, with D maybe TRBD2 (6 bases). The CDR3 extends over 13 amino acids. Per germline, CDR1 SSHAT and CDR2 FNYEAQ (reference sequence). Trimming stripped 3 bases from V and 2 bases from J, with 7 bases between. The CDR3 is CASSFAGQETQYF. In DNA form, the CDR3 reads TGTGCCAGCAGCTTCGCGGGACAAGAGACCCAGTACTTC.

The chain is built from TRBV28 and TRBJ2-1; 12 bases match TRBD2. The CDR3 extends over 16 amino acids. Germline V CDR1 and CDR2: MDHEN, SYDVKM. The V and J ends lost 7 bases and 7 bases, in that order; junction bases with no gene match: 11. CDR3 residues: CASNFRLAGALNEQFF. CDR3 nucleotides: TGTGCCAGCAACTTCCGACTAGCGGGAGCTTTAAATGAGCAGTTCTTC.

The CDR3 is CARSREVGRLDEQYF. CDR3 in DNA: TGTGCCAGGTCCCGTGAGGTTGGGAGGTTGGACGAGCAGTACTTC. The gene calls are TRBV2 and TRBJ2-7, with D tentatively TRBD2 (6 bases). The germline CDR1 and CDR2 sequences are SNHLY and FYNNEI. The CDR3 runs 15 residues. V lost 9 bases and J 5 bases, leaving 23 bases between the germline ends.

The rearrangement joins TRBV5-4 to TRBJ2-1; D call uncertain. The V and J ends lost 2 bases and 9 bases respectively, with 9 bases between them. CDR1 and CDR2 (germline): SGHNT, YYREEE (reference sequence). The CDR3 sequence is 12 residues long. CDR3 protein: CASSFRRSEQFF. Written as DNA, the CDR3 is TGTGCCAGCAGCTTCCGACGGAGTGAGCAGTTCTTC.

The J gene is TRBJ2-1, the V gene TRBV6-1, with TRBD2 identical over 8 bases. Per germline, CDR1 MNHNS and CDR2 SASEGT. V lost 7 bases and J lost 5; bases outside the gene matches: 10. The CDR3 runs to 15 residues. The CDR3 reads CASIPGGDFDNEQFF. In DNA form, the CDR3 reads TGTGCCAGCATCCCCGGGGGGGACTTCGACAATGAGCAGTTCTTC.

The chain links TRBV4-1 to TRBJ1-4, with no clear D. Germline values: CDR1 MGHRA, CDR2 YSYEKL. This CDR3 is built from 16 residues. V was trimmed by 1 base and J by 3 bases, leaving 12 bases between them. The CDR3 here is CASSQGRHGPNEKLFF. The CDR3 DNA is TGCGCCAGCAGCCAAGGGAGGCACGGACCTAATGAAAAACTGTTTTTT.

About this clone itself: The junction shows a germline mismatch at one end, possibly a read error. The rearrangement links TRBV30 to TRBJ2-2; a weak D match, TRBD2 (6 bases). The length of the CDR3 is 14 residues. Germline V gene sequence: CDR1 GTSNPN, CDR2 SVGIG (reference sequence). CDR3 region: CAWSRGFKTGGLFF. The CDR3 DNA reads TGTGCCTGGAGTAGGGGCTTTAAGACCGGGGGGCTGTTTTTT.

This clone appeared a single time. DNA of the CDR3: TGTGCCAGCAGCTTAGCCGGTTGGAGCGGGGGGCCGGAACACAATATCGGGGAGCAGTTCTTC. It translates to CASSLAGWSGGPEHNIGEQFF. The chain combines TRBV13 with TRBJ2-1, with 9 bases matching TRBD2. Germline V gene sequence: CDR1 PRHDT, CDR2 FYEKMQ (reference sequence). The CDR3 has 21 amino acids. The J segment lost 10 bases and the V segment lost 1 base, leaving 26 bases of the junction unmatched.

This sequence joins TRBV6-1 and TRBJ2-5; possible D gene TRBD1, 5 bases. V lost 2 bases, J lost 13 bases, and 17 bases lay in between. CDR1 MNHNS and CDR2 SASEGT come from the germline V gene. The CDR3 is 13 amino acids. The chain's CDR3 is CASSEIADTSTYF. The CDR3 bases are TGTGCCAGCAGTGAAATTGCGGACACATCAACGTACTTC.

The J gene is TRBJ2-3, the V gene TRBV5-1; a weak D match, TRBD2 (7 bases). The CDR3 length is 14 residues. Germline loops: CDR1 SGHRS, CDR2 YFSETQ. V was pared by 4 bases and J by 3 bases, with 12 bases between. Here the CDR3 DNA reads TGCGCCAGCAGCCAGGGGAGGGTAACAGATACGCAGTATTTT. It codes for CASSQGRVTDTQYF.

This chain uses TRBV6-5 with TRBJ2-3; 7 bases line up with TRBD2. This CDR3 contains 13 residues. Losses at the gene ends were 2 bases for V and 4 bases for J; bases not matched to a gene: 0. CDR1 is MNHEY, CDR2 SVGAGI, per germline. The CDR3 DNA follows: TGTGCCAGCAGTTACGGGAGGGCAGATACGCAGTATTTT. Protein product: CASSYGRADTQYF.

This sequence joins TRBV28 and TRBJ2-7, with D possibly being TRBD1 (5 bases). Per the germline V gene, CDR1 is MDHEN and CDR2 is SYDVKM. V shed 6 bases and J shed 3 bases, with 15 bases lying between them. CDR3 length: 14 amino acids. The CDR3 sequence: CASSPSGNYYEQYF. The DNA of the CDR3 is TGTGCCAGCAGCCCTTCAGGGAACTACTACGAGCAGTACTTC.

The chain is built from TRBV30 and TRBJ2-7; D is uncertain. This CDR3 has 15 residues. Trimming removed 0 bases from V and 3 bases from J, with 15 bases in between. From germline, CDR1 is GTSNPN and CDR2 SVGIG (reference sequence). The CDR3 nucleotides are TGTGCCTGGAGTGTACGGTATCGCTACGTCTACGAGCAGTACTTC. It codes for CAWSVRYRYVYEQYF.

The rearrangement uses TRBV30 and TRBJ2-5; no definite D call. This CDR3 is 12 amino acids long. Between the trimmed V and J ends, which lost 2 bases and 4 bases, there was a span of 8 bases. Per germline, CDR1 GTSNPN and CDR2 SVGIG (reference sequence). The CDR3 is CAWSMARETQYF. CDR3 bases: TGTGCCTGGAGTATGGCCAGAGAGACCCAGTACTTC.

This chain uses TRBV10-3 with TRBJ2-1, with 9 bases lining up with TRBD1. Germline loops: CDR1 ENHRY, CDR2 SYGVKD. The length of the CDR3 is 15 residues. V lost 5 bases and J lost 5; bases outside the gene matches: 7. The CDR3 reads CAISRGQGLNNEQFF. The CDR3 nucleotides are TGTGCCATCAGTAGGGGACAGGGACTAAACAATGAGCAGTTCTTC.

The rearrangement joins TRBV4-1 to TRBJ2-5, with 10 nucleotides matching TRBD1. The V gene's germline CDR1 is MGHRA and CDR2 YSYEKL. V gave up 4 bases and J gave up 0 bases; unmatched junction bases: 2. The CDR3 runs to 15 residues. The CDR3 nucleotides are TGCGCCAGCAGCCCGGGGACAGGGGACCAAGAGACCCAGTACTTC. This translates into CASSPGTGDQETQYF.

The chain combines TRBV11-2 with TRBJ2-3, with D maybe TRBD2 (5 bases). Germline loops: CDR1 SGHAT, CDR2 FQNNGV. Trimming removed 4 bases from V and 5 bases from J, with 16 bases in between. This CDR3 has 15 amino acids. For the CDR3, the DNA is TGTGCCAGCAGCTCTTTTTCGGGGAGTAGAGATACGCAGTATTTT. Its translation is CASSSFSGSRDTQYF.

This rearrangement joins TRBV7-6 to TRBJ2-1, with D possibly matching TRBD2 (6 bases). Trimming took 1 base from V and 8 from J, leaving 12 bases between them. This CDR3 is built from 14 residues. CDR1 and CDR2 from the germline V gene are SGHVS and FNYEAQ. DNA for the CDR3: TGTGCCAGCAGCTTAGAGTGGGGGGAGGATGAGCAGTTCTTC. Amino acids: CASSLEWGEDEQFF.

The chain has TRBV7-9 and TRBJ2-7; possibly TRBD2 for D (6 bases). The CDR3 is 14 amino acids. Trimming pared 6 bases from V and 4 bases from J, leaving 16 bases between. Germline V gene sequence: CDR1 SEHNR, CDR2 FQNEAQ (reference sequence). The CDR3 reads CASRLTGEKYEQYF. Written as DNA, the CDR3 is TGTGCCAGCAGATTGACGGGAGAAAAATACGAGCAGTACTTC. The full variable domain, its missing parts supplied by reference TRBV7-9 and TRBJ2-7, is DTGVSQNPRHKITKRGQNVTFRCDPISEHNRLYWYRQTLGQGPEFLTYFQNEAQLEKSRLLSDRFSAERPKGSFSTLEIQRTEQGDSAMYLCASRLTGEKYEQYFGPGTRLTVT.

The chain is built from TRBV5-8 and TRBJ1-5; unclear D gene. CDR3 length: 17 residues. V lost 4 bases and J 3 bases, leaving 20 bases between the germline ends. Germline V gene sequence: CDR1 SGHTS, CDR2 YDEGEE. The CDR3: CASSGRAGSRYNQPQHF. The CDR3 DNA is TGTGCCAGCAGCGGGAGAGCGGGCAGTCGATACAATCAGCCCCAGCATTTT.

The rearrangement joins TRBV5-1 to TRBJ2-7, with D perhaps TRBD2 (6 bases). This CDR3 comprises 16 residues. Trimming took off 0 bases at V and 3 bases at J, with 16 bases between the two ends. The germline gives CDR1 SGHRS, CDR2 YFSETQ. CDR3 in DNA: TGCGCCAGCAGCTTGGCCGTCGGGGGTCCCATCTACGAGCAGTACTTC. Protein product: CASSLAVGGPIYEQYF.

The CDR3 spells CASSWTSGFGDTQYF. The CDR3 DNA follows: TGTGCCAGCAGCTGGACTAGCGGGTTCGGAGATACGCAGTATTTT. The V call is TRBV7-3, the J call TRBJ2-3, with TRBD2 matching 11 bases. The germline V gene encodes CDR1 SGHTA and CDR2 FQGTGA. This CDR3 region has 15 residues. Trimming removed 4 bases from V and 5 bases from J; junction bases left unmatched: 5. Variable domain in full (rest from reference TRBV7-3 and TRBJ2-3): GAGVSQTPSNKVTEKGKYVELRCDPISGHTALYWYRQSLGQGPEFLIYFQGTGAADDSGLPNDRFFAVRPEGSVSTLKIQRTERGDSAVYLCASSWTSGFGDTQYFGPGTRLTVL.

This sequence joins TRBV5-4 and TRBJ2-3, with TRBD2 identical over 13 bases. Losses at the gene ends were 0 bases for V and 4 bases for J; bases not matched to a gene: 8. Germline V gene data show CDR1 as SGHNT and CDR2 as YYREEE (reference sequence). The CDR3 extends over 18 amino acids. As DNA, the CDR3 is TGTGCCAGCAGCTTGGGGACTAGCGGGAGAGTCGGCCCAGATACGCAGTATTTT. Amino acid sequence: CASSLGTSGRVGPDTQYF.

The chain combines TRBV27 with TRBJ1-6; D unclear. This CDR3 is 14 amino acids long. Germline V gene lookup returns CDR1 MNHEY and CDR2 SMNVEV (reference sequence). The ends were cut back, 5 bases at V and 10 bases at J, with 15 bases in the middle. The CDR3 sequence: CASSARIGGSPLHF. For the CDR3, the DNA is TGTGCCAGCAGTGCTAGGATAGGTGGCTCACCCCTCCACTTT.

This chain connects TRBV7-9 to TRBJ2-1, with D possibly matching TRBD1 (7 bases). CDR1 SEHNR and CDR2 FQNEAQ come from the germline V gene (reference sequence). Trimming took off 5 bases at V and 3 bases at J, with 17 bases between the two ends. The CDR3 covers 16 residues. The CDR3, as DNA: TGTGCCAGCAGCCTTCTCCCAGGGGGAGGCTACAATGAGCAGTTCTTC. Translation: CASSLLPGGGYNEQFF.

CDR3 nucleotide sequence: TGTGCCAGCAGTTTATCGGCAGGGGGGTACACAGATACGCAGTATTTT. This sequence encodes CASSLSAGGYTDTQYF. The chain combines TRBV27 with TRBJ2-3, with TRBD1 as a possible D gene (7 bases). The CDR3 is 16 amino acids. Looked up from germline, CDR1 is MNHEY and CDR2 is SMNVEV (reference sequence). V lost 0 bases to trimming and J lost 2 bases, with 12 bases between them.

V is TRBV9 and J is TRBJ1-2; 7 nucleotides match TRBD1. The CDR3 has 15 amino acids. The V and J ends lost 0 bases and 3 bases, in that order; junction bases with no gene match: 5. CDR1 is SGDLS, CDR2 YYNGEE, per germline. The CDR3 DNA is TGTGCCAGCAGCGTAGTAGCAGGGGGTTACTATGGCTACACCTTC. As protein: CASSVVAGGYYGYTF.